The clone carrying this TCR beta chain was observed a few times. These data come from a study of blood T cells in healthy people across ages. The length of the CDR3 is 12 residues. Trimming removed 6 bases at V and 5 bases at J, with 11 bases between. Per germline, CDR1 ENHRY and CDR2 SYGVKD. Primers used in a second PCR of about 7 to 12 cycles were a sample-barcoded 5' primer and a J-beta primer mix. TCRdb analysed the 5' RACE reads with MiXCR anew, one entry per CDR3 protein. The sample holds 1.5 million to 2 million distinct CDR3 sequences; roughly 52% are singletons and the top ten take over 2%. The sequencing input was blood. This sequence originates from a middle-aged woman in good health. The chain has TRBV10-3 and TRBJ2-7; D is unclear. CDR3 loop: CAIRGGGNEQYF. CDR3 sequence (DNA): TGTGCCATCAGGGGCGGTGGTAACGAGCAGTACTTC.